This T cell receptor beta chain comes out of a study of T cell repertoires in ileal Crohn's disease. Study findings and constraints: Compared with non-smokers, active smokers at surgery showed more clonal expansions. Endoscopic recurrence occurred in every patient whose clonality exceeded 26.8%.

Per sample, roughly 0.5 micrograms of biopsy DNA were TCRB immunosequenced. Assay used: immunoSEQ multiplex PCR; TCRdb lists only in-frame clones, some missing. The sample has fewer than 20,000 clones, almost 90% seen once. A remark on this clone: The antigen remains undetermined.

Adults with ileal or ileocolonic Crohn's disease and an indication for resection were eligible. This CDR3 has 14 residues. Trimming at V came to 3 bases and at J to 0 bases, leaving 2 bases not matched to a gene. The germline V gene encodes CDR1 SGHKS and CDR2 YYEKEE (reference sequence). The source is an adult with Crohn's disease. V and J are TRBV5-5 and TRBJ2-7; 8 positions match TRBD1. The sample taken for sequencing was ileal tissue. The CDR3 is CASSWTGSSYEQYF. The CDR3 DNA reads TGTGCCAGCAGCTGGACAGGGAGCTCCTACGAGCAGTACTTC.